The 13 T cell receptor beta chains reported below all come from one sample, sequenced in a study of T cell clonality in common variable immunodeficiency. Findings and limits, study-wide: In common variable immunodeficiency, TCR beta chains reportedly carried fewer deletions and N-nucleotide insertions.

What these receptors recognize is not known. Clones were read by immunoSEQ multiplex PCR, and TCRdb kept only the in-frame ones, dropping some. This repertoire holds 20,000 or so clones, and none appear only once. Input material: peripheral blood mononuclear cells. These receptors were collected from a human donor with common variable immunodeficiency.

This clone has at least ten counts. The missing CDR3 end, 3 residues past where the read stops, is filled in from the germline J gene. V usage is TRBV18 and J usage is TRBJ2-1, with no clear D. V lost 4 bases to trimming and J lost 0 bases, with 10 bases between them. Germline V gene data show CDR1 as KGHSH and CDR2 as LQKENI. There are 15 residues in the CDR3. CDR3 in amino acids: CASSQSDGSYNEQFF. CDR3 DNA, as far as it was read: TGTGCCAGCTCACAGAGCGACGGCTCCTACAATGAG.

This clone was observed at least ten times. CDR3 in amino acids: CASSLSGTGNTEAFF. The DNA read from the CDR3 is TGCGCCAGCAGCTTATCCGGGACAGGGAACACTGAA. The V call is TRBV5-1, the J call TRBJ1-1, with 8 bases fitting TRBD1. From the germline J gene comes the end of the CDR3, since the read stops 3 residues before it. Per the germline V gene, CDR1 is SGHRS and CDR2 is YFSETQ. CDR3 length: 15 amino acids. V lost 2 bases to trimming and J lost 1 base; unmatched junction nucleotides: 4.

This clone was seen a few times. The CDR3 end is not reached by the read, which stops 3 residues before it; the germline J gene fills it in. The chain is built from TRBV20-1 and TRBJ1-1; 7 nucleotides line up with TRBD1. This CDR3 has 14 amino acids. In germline, CDR1 is DFQATT, CDR2 SNEGSKA (reference sequence). J was trimmed by 1 base and V by 5 bases; bases with no gene match: 7. CDR3 bases read: TGCAGTGCTGTCGACAGGGTTCGGAACACTGAA. This encodes CSAVDRVRNTE. Given in full, the CDR3 is CSAVDRVRNTEAFF.

This clone has at least ten counts. The read ends 3 residues early relative to the CDR3; the germline J gene fills the gap. The V gene is TRBV19, the J gene TRBJ1-2; maybe TRBD1 (6 bases). V lost 3 bases to trimming and J lost 2 bases, with 10 bases between them. The CDR3 consists of 14 residues. Looked up from germline, CDR1 is LNHDA and CDR2 is SQIVND (reference sequence). CDR3 in amino acids: CASSIAGTNYGYTF. The sequenced CDR3 bases are TGTGCCAGTAGTATTGCCGGGACAAACTATGGC.

This clone occurred many times. Sequencing ends 3 residues short of the CDR3 end; the germline J gene provides the rest. The chain links TRBV7-2 to TRBJ2-7; D is uncertain. The CDR3 loop spans 11 amino acids. Germline assignment: CDR1 SGHTA and CDR2 FQGNSA. Trimming pared 5 bases from V and 4 bases from J, leaving 6 bases between. The chain's CDR3 is CASSQEYEQYF. The sequenced part of the CDR3 DNA is TGTGCCAGCAGCCAGGAATACGAG.

This clone was seen a handful of times. The read ends 3 residues early relative to the CDR3; the germline J gene fills the gap. The genes are TRBV2 and TRBJ2-5; 7 bases are a match to TRBD1. V was clipped by 8 bases and J by 5 bases; unmatched bases: 8. The CDR3 spans 13 residues. CDR1 is SNHLY and CDR2 is FYNNEI in the germline V gene. The DNA read from the CDR3 is TGTGCCAGCGCCTGGGACAGAGGGGAGACC. This encodes CASAWDRGET. The CDR3 as a whole reads CASAWDRGETQYF.

This clone was picked up many times. The CDR3 end falls 3 residues outside the read, so it is completed with the germline J gene. The chain has TRBV20-1 and TRBJ2-1; 7 nucleotides match TRBD2. Unmatched junction bases numbered 17, after V lost 6 bases and J lost 9 bases. CDR1 is DFQATT and CDR2 is SNEGSKA in the germline V gene (reference sequence). The CDR3 length is 15 residues. The CDR3 loop reads CSALKSGGSWGEQFF. The DNA read from the CDR3 is TGCAGTGCCCTCAAGTCGGGCGGGAGTTGGGGTGAG.

This clone was found many times. The CDR3 goes on 3 residues after the read ends, and that part is filled in from the germline J gene. V and J are TRBV15 and TRBJ1-1; TRBD1 matches 9 bases. The CDR3 consists of 16 residues. Germline lookup yields CDR1 LNHNV and CDR2 YYDKDF (reference sequence). V shed 4 bases, J shed 4 bases, and the junction held 10 bases outside the gene matches. CDR3: CATSTGQGRFVTEAFF. CDR3 DNA, as far as it was read: TGTGCCACCAGCACCGGACAGGGGCGTTTCGTCACTGAA.

This clone was found many times. The CDR3 end lies 3 residues beyond the end of the read and is filled in from the germline J gene. This chain links TRBV30 with TRBJ2-7; possible D gene TRBD2, 6 bases. Deletions cut 8 bases from V and 0 bases from J, with 26 bases between. Germline-derived CDR1 and CDR2 are GTSNPN and SVGIG (reference sequence). This CDR3 region has 17 residues. Partial CDR3 DNA: TGTGCCCCGCCCAAGTGGGACTTTTACTACTTCTCCTACGAG. Translated, it gives CAPPKWDFYYFSYE. The full CDR3 protein is CAPPKWDFYYFSYEQYF.

Only a few counts were recorded for this clone. The read falls 3 residues short of the CDR3 end, and the missing part is taken from the germline J gene. The chain joins TRBV19 to TRBJ2-7, with 9 bases lining up with TRBD1. After removal of 6 bases from V and 1 base from J, the junction contained 4 bases not matched to a gene. The germline CDR1 and CDR2 sequences are LNHDA and SQIVND (reference sequence). The CDR3 totals 14 residues. CDR3 sequence: CASRSGTGSYEQYF. Incomplete CDR3 DNA: TGTGCCAGTAGGAGCGGGACAGGGTCCTACGAG.

This clone was seen ten or more times. Read sequence stops 3 residues before the CDR3 end, and the germline J gene provides the missing end. V usage is TRBV7-9 and J usage is TRBJ1-2; D gene ambiguous. The CDR3 spans 15 residues. Germline lookup yields CDR1 SEHNR and CDR2 FQNEAQ (reference sequence). V was clipped by 4 bases and J by 4 bases, with 16 bases between them. The covered CDR3 bases are TGTGCCAGCAGCTCCCCAGGCCCGTCAATCTATGGC. Its translation: CASSSPGPSIYG. The entire CDR3 is CASSSPGPSIYGYTF.

Notes on this clone: The read ends 3 residues early relative to the CDR3; the germline J gene fills the gap. The V gene is TRBV2, the J gene TRBJ2-7; the match to TRBD2 covers 7 bases. After removal of 3 bases from V and 2 bases from J, the junction contained 4 bases not matched to a gene. Germline V gene lookup returns CDR1 SNHLY and CDR2 FYNNEI. The CDR3 is 14 amino acids. CDR3 protein: CASSDRGVAYEQYF. Partial CDR3 DNA: TGTGCCAGCAGTGATCGGGGGGTGGCCTACGAG.

Regarding this clone: The sequence runs out 3 residues before the end of the CDR3; the remainder is reconstructed from the germline J gene. The rearrangement links TRBV7-4 to TRBJ2-1; 11 nucleotides line up with TRBD2. J was trimmed by 8 bases and V by 6 bases; bases with no gene match: 9. This CDR3 spans 15 amino acids. The germline V gene encodes CDR1 SGHVT and CDR2 SQSDAQ. Incomplete CDR3 DNA: TGTGCCAGCAGTCGGGCTAGCGGGAGGCTCGATGAG. Translating gives CASSRASGRLDE. The whole CDR3 reads CASSRASGRLDEQFF.